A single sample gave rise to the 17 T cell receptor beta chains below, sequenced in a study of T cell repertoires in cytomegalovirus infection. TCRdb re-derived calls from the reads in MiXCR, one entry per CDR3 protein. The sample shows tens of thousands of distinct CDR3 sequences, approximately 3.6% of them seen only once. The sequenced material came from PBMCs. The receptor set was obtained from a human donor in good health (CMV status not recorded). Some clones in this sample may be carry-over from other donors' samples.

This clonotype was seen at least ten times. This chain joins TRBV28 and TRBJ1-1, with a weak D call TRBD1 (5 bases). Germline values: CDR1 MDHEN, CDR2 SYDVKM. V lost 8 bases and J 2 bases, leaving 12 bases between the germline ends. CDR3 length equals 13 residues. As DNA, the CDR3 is TGTGCCAGCGGAAGGACACACAACACTGAAGCTTTCTTT. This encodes CASGRTHNTEAFF.

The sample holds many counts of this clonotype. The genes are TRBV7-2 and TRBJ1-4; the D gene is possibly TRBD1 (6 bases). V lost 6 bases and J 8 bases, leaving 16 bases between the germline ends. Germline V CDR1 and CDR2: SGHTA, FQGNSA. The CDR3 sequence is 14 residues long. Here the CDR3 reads CASSTQGGSEKLFF. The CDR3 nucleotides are TGTGCCAGCAGTACACAGGGCGGCTCAGAAAAACTGTTTTTT.

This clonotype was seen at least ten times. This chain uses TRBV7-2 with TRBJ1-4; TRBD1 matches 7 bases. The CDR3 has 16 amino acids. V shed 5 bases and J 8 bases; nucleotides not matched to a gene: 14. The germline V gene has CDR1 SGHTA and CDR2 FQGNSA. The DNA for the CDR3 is TGTGCCAGCAGCCCCCGTTGGGACAGCCTCAGGGAAAAACTGTTTTTT. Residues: CASSPRWDSLREKLFF.

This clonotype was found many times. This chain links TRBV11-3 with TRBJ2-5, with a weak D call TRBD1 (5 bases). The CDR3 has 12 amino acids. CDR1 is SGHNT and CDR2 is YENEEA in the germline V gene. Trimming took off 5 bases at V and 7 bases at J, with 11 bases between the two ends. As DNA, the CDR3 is TGTGCCAGCAGCCTGACAGCCCCGACCCAGTACTTC. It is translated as CASSLTAPTQYF.

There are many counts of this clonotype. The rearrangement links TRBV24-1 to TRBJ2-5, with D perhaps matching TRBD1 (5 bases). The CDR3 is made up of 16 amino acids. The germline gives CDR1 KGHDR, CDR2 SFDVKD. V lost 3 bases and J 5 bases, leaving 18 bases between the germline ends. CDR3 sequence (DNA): TGTGCCACCAGTGATGGGCCAGGGCACCTCAGCGAGACCCAGTACTTC. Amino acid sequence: CATSDGPGHLSETQYF.

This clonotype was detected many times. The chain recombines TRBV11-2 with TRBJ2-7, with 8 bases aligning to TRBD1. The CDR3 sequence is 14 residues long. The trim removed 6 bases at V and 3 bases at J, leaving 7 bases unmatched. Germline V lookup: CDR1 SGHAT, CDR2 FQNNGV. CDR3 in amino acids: CASSYRGSGYEQYF. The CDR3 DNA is TGTGCCAGCAGTTACAGGGGGTCTGGCTACGAGCAGTACTTC.

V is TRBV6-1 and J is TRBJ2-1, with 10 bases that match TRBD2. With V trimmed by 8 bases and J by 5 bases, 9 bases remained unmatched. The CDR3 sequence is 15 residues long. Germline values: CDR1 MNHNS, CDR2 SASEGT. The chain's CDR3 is CASGEAGGPHNEQFF. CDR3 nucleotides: TGTGCCAGCGGCGAAGCGGGGGGGCCCCACAATGAGCAGTTCTTC.

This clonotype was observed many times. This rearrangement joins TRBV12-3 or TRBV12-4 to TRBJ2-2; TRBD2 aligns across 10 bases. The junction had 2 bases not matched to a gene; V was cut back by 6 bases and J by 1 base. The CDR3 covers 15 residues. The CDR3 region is CASSVAGGNTGELFF. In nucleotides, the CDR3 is TGTGCCAGCAGCGTAGCGGGAGGGAACACCGGGGAGCTGTTTTTT.

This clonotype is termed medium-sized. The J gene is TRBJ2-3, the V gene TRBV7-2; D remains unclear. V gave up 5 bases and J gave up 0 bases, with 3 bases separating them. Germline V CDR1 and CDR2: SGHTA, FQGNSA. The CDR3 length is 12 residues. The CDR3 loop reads CASSTSTDTQYF. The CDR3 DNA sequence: TGTGCCAGCAGCACGAGCACAGATACGCAGTATTTT.

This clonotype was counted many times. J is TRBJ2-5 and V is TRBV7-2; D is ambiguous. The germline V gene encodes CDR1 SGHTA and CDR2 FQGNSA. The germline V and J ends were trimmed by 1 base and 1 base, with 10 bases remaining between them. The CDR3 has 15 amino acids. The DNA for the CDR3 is TGTGCCAGCAGCTTAGTGCCAGCTTTCCAAGAGACCCAGTACTTC. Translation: CASSLVPAFQETQYF.

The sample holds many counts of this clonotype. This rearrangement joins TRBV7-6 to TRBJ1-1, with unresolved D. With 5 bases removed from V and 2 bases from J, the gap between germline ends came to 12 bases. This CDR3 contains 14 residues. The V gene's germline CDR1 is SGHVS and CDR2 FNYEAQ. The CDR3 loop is CASSTVLGNTEAFF. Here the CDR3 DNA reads TGTGCCAGCAGCACCGTATTGGGTAACACTGAAGCTTTCTTT.

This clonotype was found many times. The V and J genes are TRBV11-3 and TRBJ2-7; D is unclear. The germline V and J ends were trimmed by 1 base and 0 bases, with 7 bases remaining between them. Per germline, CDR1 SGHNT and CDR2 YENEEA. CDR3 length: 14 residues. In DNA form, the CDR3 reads TGTGCCAGCAGCTTAGGGGTCCTCTCCTACGAGCAGTACTTC. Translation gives CASSLGVLSYEQYF.

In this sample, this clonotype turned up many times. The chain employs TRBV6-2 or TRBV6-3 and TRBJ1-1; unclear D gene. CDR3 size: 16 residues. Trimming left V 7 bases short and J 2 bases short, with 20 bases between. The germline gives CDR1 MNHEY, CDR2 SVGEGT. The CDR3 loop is CASIILRLASNTEAFF. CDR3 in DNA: TGTGCCAGCATTATTCTGCGGCTGGCTTCTAACACTGAAGCTTTCTTT.

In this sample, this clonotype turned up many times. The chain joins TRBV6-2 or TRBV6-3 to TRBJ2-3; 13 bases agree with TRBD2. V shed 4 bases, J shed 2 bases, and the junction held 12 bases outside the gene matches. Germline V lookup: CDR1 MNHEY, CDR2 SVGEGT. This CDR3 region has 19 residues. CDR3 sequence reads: CASSSSPGLAGTPTDTQYF. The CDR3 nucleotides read TGTGCCAGCAGTTCATCTCCGGGACTAGCGGGGACCCCCACAGATACGCAGTATTTT.

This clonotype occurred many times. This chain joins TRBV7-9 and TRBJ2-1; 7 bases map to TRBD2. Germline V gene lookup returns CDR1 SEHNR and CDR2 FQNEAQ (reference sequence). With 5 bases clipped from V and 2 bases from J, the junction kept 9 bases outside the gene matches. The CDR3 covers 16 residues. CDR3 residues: CASSLPAGTTYNEQFF. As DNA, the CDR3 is TGTGCCAGCAGCCTTCCCGCCGGGACTACCTACAATGAGCAGTTCTTC.

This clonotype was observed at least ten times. The CDR3 nucleotides are TGCGCCAGCAGCTTGCAACTCCGGGAAAACACTGAAGCTTTCTTT. This sequence encodes CASSLQLRENTEAFF. This chain links TRBV5-1 with TRBJ1-1; no reliable D call. CDR1 is SGHRS, CDR2 YFSETQ, per germline. Trimming left V 1 base short and J 2 bases short, with 12 bases between. The CDR3 has 15 amino acids.

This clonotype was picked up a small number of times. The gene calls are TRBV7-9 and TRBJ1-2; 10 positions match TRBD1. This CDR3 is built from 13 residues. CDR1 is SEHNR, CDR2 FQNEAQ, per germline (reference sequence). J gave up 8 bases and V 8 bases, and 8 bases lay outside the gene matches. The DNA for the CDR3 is TGTGCCAGCTCCGAAGGGACAGGGGACGGCTACACCTTC. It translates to CASSEGTGDGYTF.